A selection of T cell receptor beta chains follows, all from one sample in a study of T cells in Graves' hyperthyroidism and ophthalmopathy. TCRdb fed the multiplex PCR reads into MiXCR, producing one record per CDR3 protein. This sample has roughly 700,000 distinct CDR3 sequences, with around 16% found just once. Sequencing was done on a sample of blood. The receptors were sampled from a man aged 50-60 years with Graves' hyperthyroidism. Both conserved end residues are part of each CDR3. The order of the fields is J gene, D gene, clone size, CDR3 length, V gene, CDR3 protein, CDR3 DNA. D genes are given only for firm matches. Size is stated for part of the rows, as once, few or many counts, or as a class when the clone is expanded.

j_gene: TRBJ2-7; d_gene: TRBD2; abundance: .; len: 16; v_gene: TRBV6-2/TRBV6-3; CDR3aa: CASSYSTSGKFSEQYF; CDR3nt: TGTGCCAGCAGTTACTCGACTAGCGGGAAATTCAGCGAGCAGTACTTC
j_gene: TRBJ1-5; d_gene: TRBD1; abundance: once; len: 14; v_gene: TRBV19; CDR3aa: CASKGRGRDQPQHF; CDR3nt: TGTGCCAGTAAGGGCAGGGGGCGTGATCAGCCCCAGCATTTT
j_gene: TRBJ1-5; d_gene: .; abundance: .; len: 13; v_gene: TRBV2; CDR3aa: CASLRDTNQPQHF; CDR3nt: TGTGCCAGTCTCCGGGACACCAATCAGCCCCAGCATTTT
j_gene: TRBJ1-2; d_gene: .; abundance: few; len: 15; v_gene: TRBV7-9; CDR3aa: CASSPRGAVTYGYTF; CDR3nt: TGTGCCAGCAGCCCAAGGGGTGCGGTAACCTATGGCTACACCTTC
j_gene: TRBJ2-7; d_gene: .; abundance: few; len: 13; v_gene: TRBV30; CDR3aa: CAWSMVSGYEQYF; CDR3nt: TGTGCCTGGAGTATGGTCAGTGGCTACGAGCAGTACTTC
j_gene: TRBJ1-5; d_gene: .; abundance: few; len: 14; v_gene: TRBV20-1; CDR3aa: CSASSGRSNQPQHF; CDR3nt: TGCAGTGCTAGTTCCGGGAGAAGCAATCAGCCCCAGCATTTT
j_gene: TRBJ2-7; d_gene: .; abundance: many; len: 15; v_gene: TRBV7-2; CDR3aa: CASSPTPRPSYEQYF; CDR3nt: TGTGCCAGCAGTCCTACCCCGAGACCTTCCTACGAGCAGTACTTC
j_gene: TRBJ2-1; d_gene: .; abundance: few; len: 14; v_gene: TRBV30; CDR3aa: CAWSRAASGNEQFF; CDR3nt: TGTGCCTGGAGTAGAGCGGCCTCGGGGAATGAGCAGTTCTTC
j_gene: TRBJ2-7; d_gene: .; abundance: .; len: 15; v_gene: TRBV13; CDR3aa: CASSQPAGRSYEQYF; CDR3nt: TGTGCCAGCAGCCAACCGGCAGGCCGTTCCTACGAGCAGTACTTC
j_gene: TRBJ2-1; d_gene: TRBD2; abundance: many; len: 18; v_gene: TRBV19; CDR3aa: CASSVTGTSGRYYNEQFF; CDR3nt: TGTGCCAGTAGTGTCACCGGGACTAGCGGGAGGTATTACAATGAGCAGTTCTTC
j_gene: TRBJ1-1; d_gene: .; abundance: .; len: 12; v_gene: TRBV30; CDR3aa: CALDRLNTEAFF; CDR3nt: TGTGCCCTCGACAGACTGAACACTGAAGCTTTCTTT
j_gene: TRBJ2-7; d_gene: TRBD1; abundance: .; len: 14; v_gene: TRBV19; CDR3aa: CASSAGTANNEQYF; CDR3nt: TGTGCCAGTAGTGCCGGGACAGCGAATAACGAGCAGTACTTC
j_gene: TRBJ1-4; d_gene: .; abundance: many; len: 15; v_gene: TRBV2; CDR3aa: CASSEMVAGNEKLFF; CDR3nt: TGTGCCAGCAGTGAAATGGTAGCGGGGAATGAAAAACTGTTTTTT
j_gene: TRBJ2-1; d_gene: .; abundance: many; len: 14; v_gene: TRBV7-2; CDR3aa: CASSLAGAFNEQFF; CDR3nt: TGTGCCAGCAGCTTAGCAGGAGCTTTCAATGAGCAGTTCTTC
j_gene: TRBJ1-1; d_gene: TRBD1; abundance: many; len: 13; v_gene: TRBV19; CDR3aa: CASSTDRDVSAFF; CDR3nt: TGTGCCAGTAGTACAGACAGGGACGTGAGTGCTTTCTTT
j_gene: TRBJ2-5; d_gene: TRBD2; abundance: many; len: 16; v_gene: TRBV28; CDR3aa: CASSREGGDLVETQYF; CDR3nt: TGTGCCAGCAGTCGGGAGGGCGGGGACCTTGTGGAGACCCAGTACTTC
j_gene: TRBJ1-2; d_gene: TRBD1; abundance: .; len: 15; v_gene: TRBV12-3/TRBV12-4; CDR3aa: CASSWDRDYYYGYTF; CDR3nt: TGTGCCAGCAGTTGGGACAGGGACTACTACTATGGCTACACCTTC
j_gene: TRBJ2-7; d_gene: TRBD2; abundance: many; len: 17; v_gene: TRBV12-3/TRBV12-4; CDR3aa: CASSPGLAGAQGFEQYF; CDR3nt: TGTGCCAGCAGTCCCGGACTAGCGGGAGCCCAAGGGTTCGAGCAGTACTTC
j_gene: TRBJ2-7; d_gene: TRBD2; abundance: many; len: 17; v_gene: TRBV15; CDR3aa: CATSRVRGLALAYEQYF; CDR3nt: TGTGCCACCAGCAGAGTCCGCGGACTAGCGTTGGCCTACGAGCAGTACTTC
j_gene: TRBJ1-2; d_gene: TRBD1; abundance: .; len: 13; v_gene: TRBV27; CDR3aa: CASSLWDRGGYTF; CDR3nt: TGTGCCAGCAGTTTATGGGACAGGGGTGGCTACACCTTC
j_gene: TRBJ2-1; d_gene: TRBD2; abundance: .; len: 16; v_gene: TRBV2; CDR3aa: CASSEPSGRGYNEQFF; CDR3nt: TGTGCCAGCAGTGAACCTAGCGGGAGGGGGTACAATGAGCAGTTCTTC
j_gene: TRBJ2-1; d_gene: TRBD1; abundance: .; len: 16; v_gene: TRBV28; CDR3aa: CASSSETGLLYNEQFF; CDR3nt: TGTGCCAGCAGTTCAGAGACAGGGCTATTATACAATGAGCAGTTCTTC
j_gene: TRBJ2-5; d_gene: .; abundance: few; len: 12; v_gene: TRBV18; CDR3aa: CASSGGAETQYF; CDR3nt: TGTGCCAGCTCAGGGGGTGCAGAGACCCAGTACTTC
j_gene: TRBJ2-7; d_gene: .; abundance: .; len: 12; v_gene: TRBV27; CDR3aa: CASSKQRSEKYF; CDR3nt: TGTGCCAGCAGCAAACAGCGAAGCGAGAAGTACTTC
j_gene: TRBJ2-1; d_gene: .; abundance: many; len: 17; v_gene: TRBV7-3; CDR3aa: CASSLSPAASSYNEQFF; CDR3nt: TGTGCCAGCAGCTTATCTCCGGCGGCAAGCTCCTACAATGAGCAGTTCTTC
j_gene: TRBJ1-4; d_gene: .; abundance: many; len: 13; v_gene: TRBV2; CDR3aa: CACWRLTNEKLFF; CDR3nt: TGTGCCTGCTGGCGGTTAACTAATGAAAAACTGTTTTTT
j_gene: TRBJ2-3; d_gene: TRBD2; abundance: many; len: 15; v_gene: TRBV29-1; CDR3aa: CSVVGLAGGSDTQYF; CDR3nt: TGCAGCGTTGTCGGTTTAGCGGGAGGCTCAGATACGCAGTATTTT
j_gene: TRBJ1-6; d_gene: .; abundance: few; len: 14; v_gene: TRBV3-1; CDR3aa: CASSQRSHNSPLHF; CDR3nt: TGTGCCAGCAGCCAACGGAGCCATAATTCACCCCTCCACTTT
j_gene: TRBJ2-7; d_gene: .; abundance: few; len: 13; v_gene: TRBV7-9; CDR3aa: CASSPEGAYEQYF; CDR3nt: TGTGCCAGCAGCCCAGAGGGTGCCTACGAGCAGTACTTC